A single sample gave rise to the 12 T cell receptor beta chains below, sequenced in a study of T cells after yellow fever vaccination. TCRdb independently ran MiXCR on the 5' RACE reads; one entry per CDR3 protein. The profile shows around 120,000 distinct CDR3 sequences, over 12% of them singletons. The material sequenced was CD8+ T cells sorted from PBMCs, taken 5 days after the yellow fever booster vaccination. The receptors originated from a man between 18 and 35 years old who received the YFV17D yellow fever vaccine.

A single count supports this clonotype. This chain joins TRBV9 and TRBJ1-1; D gene ambiguous. Trimming left V 2 bases short and J 5 bases short, with 16 bases between. This CDR3 is 15 amino acids long. Germline assignment: CDR1 SGDLS and CDR2 YYNGEE. Here the CDR3 DNA reads TGTGCCAGCAGCGTCTCCGGGGAGGGTAGGACTGAAGCTTTCTTT. The encoded protein is CASSVSGEGRTEAFF.

V and J are TRBV12-3 or TRBV12-4 and TRBJ1-5; TRBD1 is a possible D gene (5 bases). V shed 6 bases and J shed 2 bases, with 14 bases lying between them. The CDR3 is 15 amino acids. The CDR3 protein is CASSRFRGGNQPQHF. The CDR3 DNA follows: TGTGCCAGCAGCCGGTTTCGGGGGGGCAATCAGCCCCAGCATTTT.

The gene calls are TRBV19 and TRBJ2-1, with D possibly being TRBD1 or TRBD2 (5 bases each). This CDR3 has 18 amino acids. V gave up 3 bases and J gave up 0 bases, with 18 bases separating them. Germline V gene data show CDR1 as LNHDA and CDR2 as SQIVND (reference sequence). The CDR3 sequence: CASSIRGRWGFSYNEQFF. DNA for the CDR3: TGTGCCAGTAGTATTAGGGGACGGTGGGGCTTCTCCTACAATGAGCAGTTCTTC.

This clonotype appeared many times. The V and J genes are TRBV2 and TRBJ2-1; D possibly matches TRBD1 or TRBD2 (5 bases each). The CDR3 extends over 12 amino acids. V lost 8 bases, J lost 7 bases, and 12 bases lay in between. Germline-derived CDR1 and CDR2 are SNHLY and FYNNEI. Here the CDR3 DNA reads TGTGCCAGCGGGGGTATTGGGAATGAGCAGTTCTTC. Translation: CASGGIGNEQFF.

V is TRBV19 and J is TRBJ1-1; D unclear. V gave up 8 bases and J gave up 1 base, with 11 bases separating them. This CDR3 comprises 13 residues. Germline CDR1 LNHDA, CDR2 SQIVND (reference sequence). CDR3 region: CASGYAANTEAFF. CDR3 bases: TGTGCCAGTGGTTATGCTGCGAACACTGAAGCTTTCTTT. The full variable domain, with the rest looked up from reference TRBV19 and TRBJ1-1, is DGGITQSPKYLFRKEGQNVTLSCEQNLNHDAMYWYRQDPGQGLRLIYYSQIVNDFQKGDIAEGYSVSREKKESFPLTVTSAQKNPTAFYLCASGYAANTEAFFGQGTRLTVV.

This chain joins TRBV27 and TRBJ2-3; D is uncertain. Germline values: CDR1 MNHEY, CDR2 SMNVEV (reference sequence). The CDR3 spans 14 residues. With 3 bases removed from V and 6 bases from J, the gap between germline ends came to 13 bases. The CDR3 DNA reads TGTGCCAGCAGTTTGGGTGTGACTCGGGATACGCAGTATTTT. This gives the protein CASSLGVTRDTQYF.

The chain carries TRBV27 and TRBJ2-4; D unresolved. Germline CDR1 reads MNHEY; CDR2 reads SMNVEV (reference sequence). The V end was cut by 6 bases, the J end by 4 bases, with 13 bases between. The length of the CDR3 is 14 residues. In DNA form, the CDR3 reads TGTGCCAGCAGACGACTGGAAACTAAAAACATTCAGTACTTC. Translation gives CASRRLETKNIQYF.

The chain has TRBV15 and TRBJ1-1, with D possibly matching TRBD1 (6 bases). Looked up from germline, CDR1 is LNHNV and CDR2 is YYDKDF (reference sequence). The CDR3 loop spans 15 amino acids. Between the trimmed V and J ends, which lost 1 base and 7 bases, there was a span of 16 bases. CDR3 DNA sequence: TGTGCCACCAGCAGAGCCCCCGGGGGCCAGGGTGAAGCTTTCTTT. Translated, it gives CATSRAPGGQGEAFF.

This clonotype was counted a few times. The V and J genes are TRBV7-9 and TRBJ2-7, with 7 positions matching TRBD1. Germline loops: CDR1 SEHNR, CDR2 FQNEAQ (reference sequence). The CDR3 spans 12 residues. The J segment lost 4 bases and the V segment lost 5 bases, leaving 2 bases of the junction unmatched. CDR3 bases: TGTGCCAGCAGCCAGGACAGGTACGAGCAGTACTTC. It specifies CASSQDRYEQYF.

The rearrangement joins TRBV11-2 to TRBJ1-4; the D is unclear. Trimming removed 7 bases at V and 0 bases at J, with 9 bases between. CDR3 size: 14 residues. CDR1 is SGHAT, CDR2 FQNNGV, per germline. The CDR3 here is CASTPAPTNEKLFF. CDR3 nucleotide sequence: TGTGCCAGCACTCCAGCACCAACTAATGAAAAACTGTTTTTT.

This clonotype was picked up a small number of times. This chain links TRBV3-1 with TRBJ2-5; 7 nucleotides align to TRBD1. The V gene's germline CDR1 is LGHDT and CDR2 YNNKEL (reference sequence). The CDR3 totals 15 residues. Trimming took 1 base from V and 2 from J; bases not matched to a gene: 4. CDR3: CASSQGQGAQETQYF. DNA of the CDR3: TGTGCCAGCAGCCAAGGACAGGGAGCTCAAGAGACCCAGTACTTC.

This clonotype was counted only a few times. This CDR3 reads CASSLGSTGGYEQYV. CDR3 coding DNA: TGTGCCAGCAGCTTGGGGTCGACAGGGGGCTACGAGCAGTACGTC. V gene TRBV5-4 combines with J gene TRBJ2-7, with 9 positions matching TRBD1. Losses at the gene ends were 0 bases for V and 3 bases for J; bases not matched to a gene: 4. The CDR3 has 15 residues. Germline V gene lookup returns CDR1 SGHNT and CDR2 YYREEE (reference sequence).